The 20 T cell receptor beta chains below come from one sample, sequenced in a study of beta chain features in type 1 diabetes. No antigen has been assigned to these receptors. Every isolated RNA sample was fully reverse transcribed, so sequencing captured expressed TCRB transcripts. Sequencing was performed with immunoSEQ multiplex PCR; in TCRdb, only in-frame clones are kept and a portion is missing. The data contain about 650,000 clones, 9.5% to 15% of them singletons. Regarding the study as a whole: In every one of the four CD4+ subsets, TCRB CDR3s were moderately but significantly shorter in Type 1 diabetes patients.

Sequenced sample: naive CD4+ T cells from blood. The origin of the receptors is a man aged 25 to 40 with type 1 diabetes.

Concerning this clone: At one end, the junction sequence differs from germline, possibly due to a read error. The V call is TRBV7-8, the J call TRBJ1-2; TRBD1 matches 7 bases. From germline, CDR1 is SGHVS and CDR2 FQNEAQ. CDR3 length equals 13 residues. CDR3 residues: CASSRPGQRGCLF. The DNA of the CDR3 is TGTGCCAGCAGCCGCCCGGGACAGCGAGGTTGCCTCTTC.

The chain couples TRBV5-4 to TRBJ2-3; 11 nucleotides agree with TRBD2. The CDR3 sequence is 18 residues long. Germline CDR1 is SGHNT and CDR2 is YYREEE (reference sequence). The trim removed 4 bases at V and 0 bases at J, leaving 10 bases unmatched. The CDR3 loop is CASSPGGLAVLSTDTQYF. Here the CDR3 DNA reads TGTGCCAGCAGCCCTGGGGGACTAGCGGTCCTTAGCACAGATACGCAGTATTTT.

This chain uses TRBV5-6 with TRBJ1-2; TRBD1 aligns across 7 bases. From germline, CDR1 is SGHDT and CDR2 YYEEEE. The junction had 6 bases not matched to a gene; V was cut back by 4 bases and J by 3 bases. CDR3 size: 14 residues. The CDR3 DNA follows: TGTGCCAGCAGCAATGACAGGGTGGACTATGGCTACACCTTC. The encoded protein is CASSNDRVDYGYTF.

V is TRBV7-2 and J is TRBJ1-1; D unresolved. Looked up from germline, CDR1 is SGHTA and CDR2 is FQGNSA. The CDR3 consists of 14 residues. V shed 0 bases and J shed 4 bases, with 9 bases lying between them. CDR3 DNA sequence: TGTGCCAGCAGCTTAGCCAGACAACGCACTGAAGCTTTCTTT. It codes for CASSLARQRTEAFF.

The CDR3 nucleotides read TGTGCCAGCAGCTTCCTGACAGGGTTTCCCGGGGAGCTGTTTTTT. It yields the protein CASSFLTGFPGELFF. This chain uses TRBV7-9 with TRBJ2-2; 7 bases line up with TRBD1. CDR3 length: 15 amino acids. After removal of 3 bases from V and 6 bases from J, the junction contained 7 bases not matched to a gene. CDR1 SEHNR and CDR2 FQNEAQ come from the germline V gene (reference sequence). The full variable domain, rest sourced from reference TRBV7-9 and TRBJ2-2, is DTGVSQNPRHKITKRGQNVTFRCDPISEHNRLYWYRQTLGQGPEFLTYFQNEAQLEKSRLLSDRFSAERPKGSFSTLEIQRTEQGDSAMYLCASSFLTGFPGELFFGEGSRLTVL.

This clone has more than one count but fewer than ten. The CDR3 is CASDKSGSSYEQYF. In nucleotides, the CDR3 is TGTGCCAGCGACAAATCAGGGAGCTCCTACGAGCAGTACTTC. The chain links TRBV13 to TRBJ2-7; D possibly uses TRBD1 or TRBD2 (5 bases each). CDR3 size: 14 residues. CDR1 and CDR2 from the germline V gene are PRHDT and FYEKMQ (reference sequence). The V end lost 8 bases, the J end lost 0 bases, and 14 bases lay between the germline ends. Using reference TRBV13 and TRBJ2-7 for the parts outside the CDR3, the full variable domain is AAGVIQSPRHLIKEKRETATLKCYPIPRHDTVYWYQQGPGQDPQFLISFYEKMQSDKGSIPDRFSAQQFSDYHSELNMSSLELGDSALYFCASDKSGSSYEQYFGPGTRLTVT.

This CDR3 is CASSPLTGDKPQHF. The DNA of the CDR3 is TGTGCCAGCAGCCCCCTGACAGGGGACAAGCCCCAGCATTTT. The chain joins TRBV7-9 to TRBJ1-5; 8 bases are shared with TRBD1. This CDR3 spans 14 amino acids. The V and J ends lost 5 bases and 8 bases, in that order; junction bases with no gene match: 8. Germline V CDR1 and CDR2: SEHNR, FQNEAQ (reference sequence).

This clone came up a few times. This rearrangement joins TRBV19 to TRBJ1-5; D possibly corresponds to TRBD1 (5 bases). This CDR3 contains 13 residues. Germline assignment: CDR1 LNHDA and CDR2 SQIVND (reference sequence). Trimming pared 3 bases from V and 7 bases from J, leaving 10 bases between. The CDR3: CASSIWDFQPQHF. In DNA form, the CDR3 reads TGTGCCAGTAGTATTTGGGACTTCCAGCCCCAGCATTTT.

This clone was counted only a few times. The chain uses TRBV27 and TRBJ2-5, with 9 bases that match TRBD1. The CDR3 loop spans 16 amino acids. Germline-derived CDR1 and CDR2 are MNHEY and SMNVEV (reference sequence). The V gene end was trimmed by 2 bases and the J gene end by 6 bases; junction bases not matched to a gene: 10. The CDR3 spells CASSLRVNRGPQTQYF. The CDR3 DNA is TGTGCCAGCAGTTTACGCGTGAACAGGGGGCCACAGACCCAGTACTTC.

This clone has more than one count but fewer than ten. The V call is TRBV27, the J call TRBJ1-5; D is unresolved. The V gene lost 2 bases and the J gene lost 0 bases, with 14 bases spanning the gap. This CDR3 has 17 residues. Per germline, CDR1 MNHEY and CDR2 SMNVEV (reference sequence). This CDR3 reads CASSLLGRFNSNQPQHF. DNA of the CDR3: TGTGCCAGCAGTTTACTAGGAAGGTTCAATAGCAATCAGCCCCAGCATTTT.

The rearrangement links TRBV7-2 to TRBJ2-5; 11 bases match TRBD2. The CDR3 is 16 amino acids. CDR1 SGHTA and CDR2 FQGNSA come from the germline V gene. V lost 2 bases, J lost 1 base, and 3 bases stayed unmatched. CDR3 in DNA: TGTGCCAGCAGCTTAACTAGCGGGGGCTTCCAAGAGACCCAGTACTTC. This sequence encodes CASSLTSGGFQETQYF.

This chain joins TRBV11-2 and TRBJ2-1; no firm D call. V gave up 2 bases and J gave up 4 bases, with 3 bases separating them. This CDR3 is 12 amino acids long. Germline values: CDR1 SGHAT, CDR2 FQNNGV. The CDR3 DNA reads as TGTGCCAGCAGCTTAATGTACAATGAGCAGTTCTTC. Translated, it gives CASSLMYNEQFF.

The rearrangement links TRBV7-2 to TRBJ2-7, with no clear D. The V gene lost 5 bases and the J gene lost 0 bases, with 11 bases spanning the gap. CDR1 is SGHTA and CDR2 is FQGNSA in the germline V gene. The CDR3 extends over 14 amino acids. CDR3 in DNA: TGTGCCAGCAGCGTACAGCAAAACTCCTACGAGCAGTACTTC. Translation: CASSVQQNSYEQYF.

This clone was seen only a few times. The sample carries other DNA sequences with the same CDR3. V and J are TRBV4-3 and TRBJ2-1, with 12 bases identical to TRBD1. Germline lookup yields CDR1 LGHNA and CDR2 YSLEER. J gave up 10 bases and V 4 bases, and 5 bases lay outside the gene matches. CDR3 length equals 14 residues. CDR3 sequence reads: CASSPGQGANEQFF. The CDR3 bases are TGCGCCAGCAGCCCGGGACAGGGGGCGAACGAGCAGTTCTTC.

The chain links TRBV12-5 to TRBJ2-1; no definite D call. Germline V gives CDR1 LGHNT, CDR2 FRNRAP. Trimming shortened V by 1 base and J by 3 bases, and 7 bases separated the two germline ends. This CDR3 is built from 14 residues. The CDR3 spells CASGLGLHYNEQFF. The DNA of the CDR3 is TGTGCTAGTGGTTTGGGCTTACACTACAATGAGCAGTTCTTC.

The chain joins TRBV10-3 to TRBJ1-1; D remains unclear. V dropped 0 bases and J dropped 0 bases, with 8 bases sitting between them. Looked up from germline, CDR1 is ENHRY and CDR2 is SYGVKD. This CDR3 comprises 15 residues. CDR3 nucleotide sequence: TGTGCCATCAGTGAGTCTGGACCCCTGAACACTGAAGCTTTCTTT. Residues: CAISESGPLNTEAFF.

This clone was counted only a few times. The genes are TRBV9 and TRBJ2-6; 8 bases agree with TRBD1. The J segment lost 0 bases and the V segment lost 3 bases, leaving 8 bases of the junction unmatched. Germline assignment: CDR1 SGDLS and CDR2 YYNGEE. This CDR3 is 18 amino acids long. The CDR3 here is CASSARQGPFSGANVLTF. CDR3 bases: TGTGCCAGCAGCGCAAGACAGGGGCCCTTCTCTGGGGCCAACGTCCTGACTTTC.

V gene TRBV14 combines with J gene TRBJ2-1; 7 bases agree with TRBD1. Germline lookup yields CDR1 SGHDN and CDR2 FVKESK. V was clipped by 0 bases and J by 8 bases; unmatched bases: 10. The CDR3 is 16 amino acids. For the CDR3, the DNA is TGTGCCAGCAGCCAAGACCTGGGCGCCAGGGGGTATGAGCAGTTCTTC. Protein: CASSQDLGARGYEQFF.

The chain couples TRBV29-1 to TRBJ2-7; 9 bases map to TRBD1. After removal of 4 bases from V and 0 bases from J, the junction contained 4 bases not matched to a gene. Germline V gene sequence: CDR1 SQVTM, CDR2 ANQGSEA. The CDR3 runs to 14 residues. The CDR3 DNA sequence: TGCAGCGTTGGGACAGGGGTAAGCTCCTACGAGCAGTACTTC. It translates to CSVGTGVSSYEQYF.

This clone was seen a handful of times. The CDR3 region is CASSVGLAGGLNEQFF. In DNA, the CDR3 is TGTGCCAGCAGCGTCGGACTAGCGGGGGGGCTGAATGAGCAGTTCTTC. The rearrangement links TRBV9 to TRBJ2-1; 15 bases are a match to TRBD2. From germline, CDR1 is SGDLS and CDR2 YYNGEE. The CDR3 sequence is 16 residues long. Losses at the gene ends were 2 bases for V and 7 bases for J; bases not matched to a gene: 4.